Listed below are T cell receptor beta chains from one sample, sequenced in a study of blood T cell repertoires in COVID-19. Measured with immunoSEQ multiplex PCR; TCRdb has only the in-frame clones, and not every one. The sample contains about 160,000 clones, approximately 85% of which appear only once. Sequencing input: peripheral blood. These receptors all stem from a man older than 75 with COVID-19, enrolled during active disease. CDR3s include the opening cysteine and the closing phenylalanine or tryptophan. The order of the fields is V gene, clone size, D gene, J gene, CDR3 DNA, CDR3 protein. A D gene is named only where the DNA matches it firmly. The listing skips clone size in some rows; elsewhere it reads once, few, many or a size class.

TRBV5-4	NA	NA	TRBJ1-1	TGTGCCAGCAGCTCACAAGGGGACATGAACACTGAAGCTTTCTTT	CASSSQGDMNTEAFF
TRBV20-1	NA	NA	TRBJ2-1	TGCAGTGCTAGTTTCCAGGGTGGGGGAGGCAATGAGCAGTTCTTC	CSASFQGGGGNEQFF
TRBV4-3	NA	NA	TRBJ2-4	TGCGCCAGCAGCCAAGACCCCCAGGGGGCCAAAAACATTCAGTACTTC	CASSQDPQGAKNIQYF
TRBV29-1	NA	NA	TRBJ2-3	TGCAGCGTTGAGGACATCACAGATACGCAGTATTTT	CSVEDITDTQYF
TRBV6-6	once	NA	TRBJ2-1	TGTGCCAGCGGACGGGGAAGCAATGAGCAGTTCTTC	CASGRGSNEQFF
TRBV4-2	NA	NA	TRBJ2-3	TGTGCCAGCAGCCAGAATGAGGGATTCACAGATACGCAGTATTTT	CASSQNEGFTDTQYF
TRBV12-3/TRBV12-4	NA	TRBD1	TRBJ2-7	TGTGCCAGCACCGGGACAGGGGGCTACGAGCAGTACTTC	CASTGTGGYEQYF
TRBV4-2	once	NA	TRBJ2-7	TGTGCCAGCAGCCAAGATATCGACAGCTCCTACGAGCAGTACTTC	CASSQDIDSSYEQYF
TRBV2	NA	TRBD1	TRBJ1-1	TGTGCCAGCACCCCGGACAGGGGACCTGAAGCTTTCTTT	CASTPDRGPEAFF
TRBV5-1	once	TRBD1	TRBJ2-7	TGCGCCAGCAGCTTGCAAGGACAGGGCCTGAGTGGGGAGCAGTACTTC	CASSLQGQGLSGEQYF
TRBV15	once	NA	TRBJ2-5	TGTGCCACCAGCAGAGATAGGGGGGGGGAGACCCAGTACTTC	CATSRDRGGETQYF
TRBV4-3	NA	NA	TRBJ1-2	TGCGCCAGCAGCCAAGCACAGGGTACCGGCGGCTACACCTTC	CASSQAQGTGGYTF
TRBV2	few	TRBD1	TRBJ2-5	TGTGCCAGCACCGGAGGACAGGCTCAAGAGACCCAGTACTTC	CASTGGQAQETQYF
TRBV27	NA	TRBD1	TRBJ1-2	TGTGCCAGCAGTTTCTGGGACAGGGGACGCCGTGGCTACACCTTC	CASSFWDRGRRGYTF
TRBV7-6	NA	NA	TRBJ2-1	TGTGCCAGCAGCTTAGAGGGGGGGGCGTCCTACAATGAGCAGTTCTTC	CASSLEGGASYNEQFF
TRBV7-2	few	TRBD1	TRBJ1-4	TGTGCCAGCAGCAAAGGGACAGGGGTTCGGGAAAAACTGTTTTTT	CASSKGTGVREKLFF
TRBV6-2/TRBV6-3	NA	NA	TRBJ1-1	TGTGCCAGCAGTTACCAGGTTCTCACTGAAGCTTTCTTT	CASSYQVLTEAFF
TRBV4-3	NA	NA	TRBJ2-5	TGCGCCAGCAGCCAACAGTCACAAGAGACCCAGTACTTC	CASSQQSQETQYF
TRBV19	NA	NA	TRBJ1-1	TGTGCCAGTAGTATAGGGGGGGGAGCGACTGAAGCTTTCTTT	CASSIGGGATEAFF
TRBV5-1	NA	NA	TRBJ2-1	TGCGCCAGCAGCTTGGGGTATACGGATGAGCAGTTCTTC	CASSLGYTDEQFF
TRBV13	NA	TRBD2	TRBJ2-3	TGTGCCAGCAGCTCCCCTTATACTAGCGGGGGGGCGGGCACAGATACGCAGTATTTT	CASSSPYTSGGAGTDTQYF
TRBV27	NA	NA	TRBJ1-1	TGTGCCAGCAGTCCAGGGGCCGGTCGTAACACTGAAGCTTTCTTT	CASSPGAGRNTEAFF
TRBV14	NA	NA	TRBJ1-4	TGTGCCAGCAGCCAAAGCGGGACCCCTGAAAAACTGTTTTTT	CASSQSGTPEKLFF
TRBV12-3/TRBV12-4	NA	NA	TRBJ1-2	TGTGCCAGCAGTTTAGGACAGCTCTATGGCTACACCTTC	CASSLGQLYGYTF
TRBV7-9	once	NA	TRBJ1-1	TGTGCCAGCAGCTTAGTCGGGGGCGGGAGAGCTTTCTTT	CASSLVGGGRAFF
TRBV6-2/TRBV6-3	NA	NA	TRBJ1-2	TGTGCCAGCAACCCGACTGGTAACTATGGCTACACCTTC	CASNPTGNYGYTF
TRBV5-6	NA	NA	TRBJ2-2	TGTGCCAGCAGCTTATTAAAGCGGACTTACGGGGAGCTGTTTTTT	CASSLLKRTYGELFF
TRBV9	NA	NA	TRBJ2-3	TGTGCCAGCAGCGTGAGGAGGATCTCAGATACGCAGTATTTT	CASSVRRISDTQYF
TRBV18	NA	NA	TRBJ1-6	TGTGCCAGCTCACCAGAACCAGGCGTCAATTCACCCCTCCACTTT	CASSPEPGVNSPLHF
TRBV6-5	NA	NA	TRBJ2-7	TGTGCCAGCAGTTACGGGGGGTCCCCCTACGAGCAGTACTTC	CASSYGGSPYEQYF
TRBV5-5	NA	NA	TRBJ2-5	TGTGCCAGCAGCGTCGACAGACAAGAGACCCAGTACTTC	CASSVDRQETQYF
TRBV7-8	NA	TRBD1	TRBJ2-5	TGTGCCAGCAGCCCGGGACAGCAAGAGACCCAGTACTTC	CASSPGQQETQYF
TRBV7-2	NA	TRBD2	TRBJ2-1	TGTGCCAGCAGCTCCGGGGGGTACTACAATGAGCAGTTCTTC	CASSSGGYYNEQFF
TRBV9	NA	TRBD2	TRBJ2-5	TGTGCCAGTACACTAGCGGGGGGCCAAGAGACCCAGTACTTC	CASTLAGGQETQYF